The present T cell receptor beta chain was sequenced within a study of cytotoxic CD8 clonotypes in ibrutinib-treated CLL. Clones were sequenced by immunoSEQ multiplex PCR, and TCRdb holds only the in-frame ones, with some missing. This table has around 140,000 clones, approximately 80% appearing once. Note on this clone: The antigen is not known.

Overall study findings and caveats: Sampling times, which were not matched between the groups, differed between sustained-remission patients and progressing patients.

TCR beta libraries used around 1.8 micrograms of DNA from cryopreserved PBMCs. Per the germline V gene, CDR1 is SGHTA and CDR2 is FQGNSA. The CDR3 loop spans 14 amino acids. V lost 0 bases and J lost 12; bases outside the gene matches: 8. This sequence originates from a human donor with chronic lymphocytic leukemia. The material was PBMCs, obtained after 24 months of ibrutinib treatment. The chain recombines TRBV7-2 with TRBJ2-1, with 7 bases lining up with TRBD2. The CDR3 sequence is CASSLAREATLQFF. CDR3 bases: TGTGCCAGCAGCTTAGCTCGGGAGGCTACCTTGCAGTTCTTC.